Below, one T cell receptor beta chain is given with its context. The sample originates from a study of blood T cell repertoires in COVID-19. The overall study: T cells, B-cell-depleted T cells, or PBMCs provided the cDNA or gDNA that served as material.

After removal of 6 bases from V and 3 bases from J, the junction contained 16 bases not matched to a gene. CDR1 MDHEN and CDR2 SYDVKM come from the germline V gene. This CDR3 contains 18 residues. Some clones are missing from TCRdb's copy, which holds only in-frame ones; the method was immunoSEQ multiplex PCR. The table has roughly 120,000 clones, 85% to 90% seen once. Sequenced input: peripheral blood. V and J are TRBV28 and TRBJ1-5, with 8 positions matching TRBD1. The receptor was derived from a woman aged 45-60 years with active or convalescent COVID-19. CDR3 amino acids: CASRRWPGGSSHNQPQHF. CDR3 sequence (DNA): TGTGCCAGCAGGAGGTGGCCAGGGGGCTCTTCACACAATCAGCCCCAGCATTTT.